This TCR beta chain was documented in a study of CD8 T cells in ankylosing spondylitis. The CDR3 spans 13 residues. Looked up from germline, CDR1 is DFQATT and CDR2 is SNEGSKA (reference sequence). V lost 5 bases to trimming and J lost 2 bases; unmatched junction nucleotides: 6. Study-level findings and limits: A motif in TCR beta, a set of about 8 highly homologous variants, appeared characteristic of ankylosing spondylitis blood.

This clonotype came up many times. No antigen is known for it. TCRdb recomputed calls from the 5' RACE reads with MiXCR, one row per CDR3 protein. The table records more than 150,000 distinct CDR3 sequences, 15% to 20% of them present only once. The genes are TRBV20-1 and TRBJ2-7; 7 bases agree with TRBD1. The source material was blood, either unsorted or a sorted T cell fraction (not recorded which). The receptor comes from a male donor aged 10-29 years with ankylosing spondylitis or in good health (not recorded which). In DNA form, the CDR3 reads TGCAGTGCTTCTACAGGGGTTACCTACGAGCAGTACTTC. Translated: CSASTGVTYEQYF.